These 27 T cell receptor beta chains were all obtained from the same sample, sequenced in a study of cytomegalovirus exposure and HLA in healthy donors (dated by TCRdb to 2015 to 2018). Library creation used the immunoSEQ multiplex PCR assay. The multiplex PCR relied on a mix of 60 forward primers for TCR Vbeta segments and 13 reverse primers for TCR Jbeta segments. Held by TCRdb, this immuneACCESS table contains in-frame sequences only and omits some clones. Under half of the omission traces to an unresolved V gene where checked; the cause of the rest is unknown. The sample table holds 95,000 to 110,000 clones, of which roughly 79% were seen once. 5.8% of the sample comes from the top ten. Sequencing was carried out using PBMCs. These receptors all come from a man in his 60s in good health and CMV-seropositive.

A single count supports this clone. The chain uses TRBV5-1 and TRBJ2-5; maybe TRBD1 (6 bases). Looked up from germline, CDR1 is SGHRS and CDR2 is YFSETQ. This CDR3 comprises 15 residues. V dropped 5 bases and J dropped 4 bases, with 18 bases sitting between them. In DNA form, the CDR3 reads TGCGCCAGCAGGGACCTCAAAGGGGGTGGAGAGACCCAGTACTTC. Residues: CASRDLKGGGETQYF. The variable domain in full, completed from reference TRBV5-1 and TRBJ2-5, reads KAGVTQTPRYLIKTRGQQVTLSCSPISGHRSVSWYQQTPGQGLQFLFEYFSETQRNKGNFPGRFSGRQFSNSRSEMNVSTLELGDSALYLCASRDLKGGGETQYFGPGTRLLVL.

The chain couples TRBV19 to TRBJ2-1, with D uncertain. Germline CDR1 is LNHDA and CDR2 is SQIVND (reference sequence). The CDR3 extends over 15 amino acids. The V end lost 0 bases, the J end lost 1 base, and 7 bases lay between the germline ends. CDR3 protein: CASSIEARSYNEQFF. As DNA, the CDR3 is TGTGCCAGTAGTATAGAAGCAAGATCCTACAATGAGCAGTTCTTC.

The chain recombines TRBV4-1 with TRBJ2-3; tentative D call: TRBD1 (7 bases). The CDR3 covers 16 residues. V gave up 1 base and J gave up 4 bases, with 15 bases separating them. Germline V gene lookup returns CDR1 MGHRA and CDR2 YSYEKL. The CDR3 protein is CASSQANRGGADTQYF. The CDR3 nucleotides are TGCGCCAGCAGCCAAGCTAACAGGGGAGGTGCAGATACGCAGTATTTT.

The chain carries TRBV18 and TRBJ1-3, with D possibly TRBD1 on 5 matching bases. Germline CDR1 KGHSH, CDR2 LQKENI. This CDR3 is built from 15 residues. The ends were cut back, 4 bases at V and 4 bases at J, with 14 bases in the middle. The DNA of the CDR3 is TGTGCCAGCTCACTCGACAGTATACCAGGAAACACCATATATTTT. The encoded protein is CASSLDSIPGNTIYF.

V gene TRBV5-6 combines with J gene TRBJ2-1, with 12 bases aligning to TRBD2. The CDR3 sequence is 18 residues long. Unmatched junction bases numbered 9, after V lost 4 bases and J lost 1 base. Germline lookup yields CDR1 SGHDT and CDR2 YYEEEE. This CDR3 is CASSPGTSGPLSYNEQFF. CDR3 DNA: TGTGCCAGCAGCCCCGGGACTAGCGGGCCTCTATCCTACAATGAGCAGTTCTTC.

The CDR3 is CASRATSGGGEQYF. The DNA of the CDR3 is TGCGCCAGCAGGGCGACTAGCGGGGGAGGGGAGCAGTACTTC. V is TRBV10-2 and J is TRBJ2-7, with 12 bases that match TRBD2. V was clipped by 6 bases and J by 7 bases; unmatched bases: 7. CDR3 length: 14 amino acids. CDR1 is WSHSY, CDR2 SAAADI, per germline.

Only a few counts were recorded for this clone. For the CDR3, the DNA is TGTGCCAGCAGTTACTCGTTAAGAGGCAGCAATCAGCCCCAGCATTTT. As protein: CASSYSLRGSNQPQHF. V gene TRBV6-7 combines with J gene TRBJ1-5; D uncertain. TRBV6-7 has ORF status, its function being uncertain. The germline V and J ends were trimmed by 0 bases and 1 base, with 10 bases remaining between them. CDR3 size: 16 residues.

This CDR3 is CATTSGQGAYGYTF. In DNA form, the CDR3 reads TGTGCCACCACCTCGGGACAGGGGGCCTATGGCTACACCTTC. The V call is TRBV19, the J call TRBJ1-2, with 12 bases fitting TRBD1. The germline V gene encodes CDR1 LNHDA and CDR2 SQIVND (reference sequence). The CDR3 totals 14 residues. The V segment lost 10 bases and the J segment 4 bases; nucleotides outside the gene matches: 7. The full variable domain, rest sourced from reference TRBV19 and TRBJ1-2, is DGGITQSPKYLFRKEGQNVTLSCEQNLNHDAMYWYRQDPGQGLRLIYYSQIVNDFQKGDIAEGYSVSREKKESFPLTVTSAQKNPTAFYLCATTSGQGAYGYTFGSGTRLTVV.

This clone occurred once. V is TRBV7-3 and J is TRBJ2-1, with TRBD2 matching over 14 bases. V lost 4 bases to trimming and J lost 11 bases; unmatched junction nucleotides: 13. From germline, CDR1 is SGHTA and CDR2 FQGTGA. The CDR3 is 17 amino acids. CDR3 DNA: TGTGCCAGCAGCTCCCAAGTCCCGGGACTAGCGGGGGATAAGCAGTTCTTC. Translated: CASSSQVPGLAGDKQFF.

The chain employs TRBV9 and TRBJ1-3; unclear D gene. CDR3 size: 11 residues. The V and J ends lost 4 bases and 7 bases respectively, with 6 bases between them. From germline, CDR1 is SGDLS and CDR2 YYNGEE. CDR3 amino acids: CASSSRNTIYF. CDR3 in DNA: TGTGCCAGCAGCTCCCGGAACACCATATATTTT.

The table lists this clone with a count of one. The V and J genes are TRBV5-1 and TRBJ1-4; D not resolved. This CDR3 region has 13 residues. Looked up from germline, CDR1 is SGHRS and CDR2 is YFSETQ. V was cut by 1 base and J by 8 bases, with 9 bases left in between. CDR3 residues: CASSLRVREKLFF. The CDR3 bases are TGCGCCAGCAGCTTGAGAGTTCGGGAAAAACTGTTTTTT. Drawing the rest from reference TRBV5-1 and TRBJ1-4, the complete variable domain is KAGVTQTPRYLIKTRGQQVTLSCSPISGHRSVSWYQQTPGQGLQFLFEYFSETQRNKGNFPGRFSGRQFSNSRSEMNVSTLELGDSALYLCASSLRVREKLFFGSGTQLSVL.

In its sample, this clone was seen once. The V call is TRBV27, the J call TRBJ2-3; weak D call: TRBD2 (6 bases). Germline CDR1 reads MNHEY; CDR2 reads SMNVEV (reference sequence). Trimming stripped 0 bases from V and 4 bases from J, with 11 bases between. The CDR3 has 15 residues. The CDR3 protein is CASSLSGDFSDTQYF. The DNA for the CDR3 is TGTGCCAGCAGTTTATCGGGGGACTTCTCAGATACGCAGTATTTT.

This chain joins TRBV5-5 and TRBJ1-5; D is unclear. The germline V gene has CDR1 SGHKS and CDR2 YYEKEE (reference sequence). CDR3 length: 15 residues. Trimming cost V 1 base and J 7 bases, with 15 bases left between them. The CDR3 sequence: CASSLFGDREQPQHF. CDR3 DNA: TGTGCCAGCAGCTTGTTCGGGGATAGGGAGCAGCCCCAGCATTTT.

The genes are TRBV6-6 and TRBJ1-5, with 9 bases identical to TRBD1. J was trimmed by 6 bases and V by 6 bases; bases with no gene match: 12. Per germline, CDR1 MNHNY and CDR2 SVGAGI (reference sequence). This CDR3 comprises 16 residues. CDR3 bases: TGTGCCAGCAGCCTCCTCGGACAGGGGCGGGCTCAGCCCCAGCATTTT. Its translation is CASSLLGQGRAQPQHF.

This chain connects TRBV18 to TRBJ1-4, with TRBD1 matching 7 bases. In germline, CDR1 is KGHSH, CDR2 LQKENI. Trimming took 2 bases from V and 5 from J; bases not matched to a gene: 5. This CDR3 has 15 amino acids. The CDR3 region has the DNA TGTGCCAGCTCACCAACCAGGGGGAACAATGAAAAACTGTTTTTT. Translated: CASSPTRGNNEKLFF.

The chain has TRBV11-2 and TRBJ1-3; D is ambiguous. CDR1 SGHAT and CDR2 FQNNGV come from the germline V gene. The CDR3 extends over 14 amino acids. V shed 2 bases and J shed 7 bases, with 12 bases lying between them. CDR3 loop: CASSLYGRGNTIYF. CDR3 nucleotide sequence: TGTGCCAGCAGCTTATACGGACGGGGTAACACCATATATTTT.

V usage is TRBV19 and J usage is TRBJ2-7, with TRBD2 identical over 12 bases. Germline values: CDR1 LNHDA, CDR2 SQIVND (reference sequence). The CDR3 spans 17 residues. V was clipped by 7 bases and J by 2 bases; unmatched bases: 12. As DNA, the CDR3 is TGTGCCAGTACCCCTCCGGGACTAGCGGGTTCCACCTACGAGCAGTACTTC. It is translated as CASTPPGLAGSTYEQYF.

The rearrangement joins TRBV11-3 to TRBJ2-1; 10 nucleotides align to TRBD2. The CDR3 covers 14 residues. The V segment lost 3 bases and the J segment 6 bases; nucleotides outside the gene matches: 2. In germline, CDR1 is SGHNT, CDR2 YENEEA. CDR3: CASSLSGGVNEQFF. DNA of the CDR3: TGTGCCAGCAGCTTGAGCGGGGGGGTCAATGAGCAGTTCTTC.

This rearrangement joins TRBV18 to TRBJ1-3, with D maybe TRBD1 (5 bases). Germline V gene data show CDR1 as KGHSH and CDR2 as LQKENI. CDR3 length: 15 amino acids. V shed 8 bases and J shed 1 base, with 15 bases lying between them. The chain's CDR3 is CASLQSGGSGNTIYF. In nucleotides, the CDR3 is TGTGCCAGCCTCCAGTCGGGGGGGTCTGGAAACACCATATATTTT.

This clone has only one observation. One end of the junction fails to match germline, which may point to a read error. As DNA, the CDR3 is TGTTCCAGCAGCTTAGATATATCGAGCTCCTACGAGCAGTACTTC. The encoded protein is CSSSLDISSSYEQYF. The chain couples TRBV7-9 to TRBJ2-7; D ambiguous. The CDR3 loop spans 15 amino acids. Looked up from germline, CDR1 is SEHNR and CDR2 is FQNEAQ (reference sequence).

J is TRBJ1-4 and V is TRBV2; D is unclear. The V end lost 8 bases, the J end lost 0 bases, and 10 bases lay between the germline ends. CDR1 SNHLY and CDR2 FYNNEI come from the germline V gene. The length of the CDR3 is 14 residues. The CDR3 DNA follows: TGTGCCAGCCTTCACCCGGCAACTAATGAAAAACTGTTTTTT. Its translation: CASLHPATNEKLFF.

The CDR3 coding sequence is TGTGCCAGCAGAGGACAGGGAGGCACCGGGGAGCTGTTTTTT. The encoded protein is CASRGQGGTGELFF. The rearrangement joins TRBV27 to TRBJ2-2, with TRBD1 matching 8 bases. CDR3 length equals 14 residues. The germline V gene encodes CDR1 MNHEY and CDR2 SMNVEV (reference sequence). V lost 6 bases to trimming and J lost 4 bases; unmatched junction nucleotides: 4.

This clone is a singleton in its sample. The genes are TRBV7-6 and TRBJ1-4; unclear D gene. Between the trimmed V and J ends, which lost 1 base and 0 bases, there was a span of 12 bases. CDR3 length equals 17 residues. The germline V gene encodes CDR1 SGHVS and CDR2 FNYEAQ. Here the CDR3 reads CASSLDVPGATNEKLFF. CDR3 in DNA: TGTGCCAGCAGCTTAGACGTGCCGGGAGCAACTAATGAAAAACTGTTTTTT.

V usage is TRBV2 and J usage is TRBJ2-1, with D maybe TRBD2 (5 bases). V was shortened by 4 bases and J by 0 bases, with 10 bases between the two germline ends. The CDR3 contains 15 residues. Germline CDR1 SNHLY, CDR2 FYNNEI. This CDR3 is CASSVRGSSYNEQFF. DNA for the CDR3: TGTGCCAGCAGTGTAAGAGGGAGCTCCTACAATGAGCAGTTCTTC.

The chain employs TRBV9 and TRBJ2-1; D ambiguous. This CDR3 is built from 11 residues. Germline-derived CDR1 and CDR2 are SGDLS and YYNGEE. V dropped 5 bases and J dropped 8 bases, with 8 bases sitting between them. The CDR3 protein is CASRSEDEQFF. The CDR3 nucleotides are TGTGCCAGCAGGTCAGAAGATGAGCAGTTCTTC.

The chain uses TRBV7-2 and TRBJ2-5; 11 bases are a match to TRBD2. Germline-derived CDR1 and CDR2 are SGHTA and FQGNSA. The CDR3 length is 16 residues. V gave up 2 bases and J gave up 2 bases; unmatched junction bases: 4. Written as DNA, the CDR3 is TGTGCCAGCAGCTTATCGGCTAGCGGGGGGCAAGAGACCCAGTACTTC. Translation gives CASSLSASGGQETQYF.

The table lists this clone with a count of one. CDR3 DNA sequence: TGCGCCAGCAGCCCGACAGGGTACGAATCACCCCTCCACTTT. Its protein product is CASSPTGYESPLHF. The gene calls are TRBV5-1 and TRBJ1-6; 7 bases line up with TRBD1. There are 14 residues in the CDR3. V dropped 4 bases and J dropped 10; count of bases not matched to a gene: 8. Germline V gives CDR1 SGHRS, CDR2 YFSETQ.